The clone carrying this T cell receptor beta chain was counted once. The CDR3 runs to 15 residues. The V end lost 1 base, the J end lost 3 bases, and 10 bases lay between the germline ends. Germline lookup yields CDR1 MNHEY and CDR2 SMNVEV (reference sequence). These data come from a study of blood T cell repertoires in COVID-19. Across the study: Specimens from acute and convalescent COVID-19 originated in the United States, Italy and Spain.

Method: immunoSEQ multiplex PCR; TCRdb's copy keeps in-frame clones and lacks some. The table lists over 110,000 clones, about 87% of them singletons. Study members were between roughly 18 and 100 years old and lived in about two dozen US regions. Participant-given clinical history determined each cohort assignment. This clonotype was sampled from a man aged 55 to 70 who had recovered from COVID-19. The chain couples TRBV27 to TRBJ2-1; tentatively, D is TRBD1 (5 bases). What was sequenced was PBMCs or T cells enriched from blood (not recorded which). The CDR3 sequence: CASSLFSQGYNEQFF. CDR3 sequence (DNA): TGTGCCAGCAGTTTATTCTCTCAGGGCTACAATGAGCAGTTCTTC.